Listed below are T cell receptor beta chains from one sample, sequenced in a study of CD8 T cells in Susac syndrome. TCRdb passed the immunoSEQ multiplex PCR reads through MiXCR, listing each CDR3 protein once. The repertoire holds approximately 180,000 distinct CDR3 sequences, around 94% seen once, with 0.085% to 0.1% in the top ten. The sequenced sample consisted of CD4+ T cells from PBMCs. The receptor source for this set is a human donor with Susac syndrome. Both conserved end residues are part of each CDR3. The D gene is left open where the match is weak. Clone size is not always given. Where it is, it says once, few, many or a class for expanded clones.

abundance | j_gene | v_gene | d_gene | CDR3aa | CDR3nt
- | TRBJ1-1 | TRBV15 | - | CATSREGIMGTEAFF | TGTGCCACCAGCAGAGAGGGGATAATGGGCACTGAAGCTTTCTTT
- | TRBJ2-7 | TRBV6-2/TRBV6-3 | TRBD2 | CASSYGRARNEQYF | TGTGCCAGCAGTTACGGGAGGGCCAGGAACGAGCAGTACTTC
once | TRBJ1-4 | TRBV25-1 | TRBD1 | CASSVGPTGAEKLFF | TGTGCCAGCAGTGTAGGTCCGACAGGGGCTGAAAAACTGTTTTTT
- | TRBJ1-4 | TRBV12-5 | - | CASGFKFGIFF | TGTGCTAGTGGTTTTAAATTCGGAATCTTTTTT
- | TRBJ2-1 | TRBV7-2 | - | CASSLAGGGLNEQFF | TGTGCCAGCAGCTTAGCGGGAGGCGGTCTGAATGAGCAGTTCTTC
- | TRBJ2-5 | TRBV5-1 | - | CASSLIDSRGETQYF | TGCGCCAGCAGCTTGATAGACTCCCGGGGGGAGACCCAGTACTTC
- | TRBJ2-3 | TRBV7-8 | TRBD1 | CASSPRTGYTDTQYF | TGTGCCAGCAGCCCGCGGACAGGATACACAGATACGCAGTATTTT
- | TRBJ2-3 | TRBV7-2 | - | CASSFPGDTQYF | TGTGCCAGCAGCTTTCCCGGGGATACGCAGTATTTT
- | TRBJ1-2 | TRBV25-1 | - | CASSPQRGLQGSRGYTF | TGTGCCAGCAGTCCACAACGAGGCCTCCAGGGGTCTAGGGGCTACACCTTC
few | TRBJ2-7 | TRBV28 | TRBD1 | CASSLTGREQYF | TGTGCCAGCAGTTTGACAGGGCGCGAGCAGTACTTC
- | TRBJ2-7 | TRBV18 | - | CASSLSGGQSYEQYF | TGTGCCAGCTCACTATCCGGGGGTCAATCCTACGAGCAGTACTTC
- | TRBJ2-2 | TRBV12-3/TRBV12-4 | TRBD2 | CASSFLAAFTGELFF | TGTGCCAGCAGTTTCCTAGCGGCGTTCACCGGGGAGCTGTTTTTT
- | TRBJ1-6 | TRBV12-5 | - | CASGLVLGSPNSPLHF | TGTGCTAGTGGTTTGGTACTTGGGAGCCCAAATTCACCCCTCCACTTT
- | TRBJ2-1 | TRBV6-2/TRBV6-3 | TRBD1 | CASRLRYRGRQFAYNEQFF | TGTGCCAGCCGCCTCAGATACAGGGGGCGTCAATTCGCCTACAATGAGCAGTTCTTC
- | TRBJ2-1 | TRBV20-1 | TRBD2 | CSASTSGRASYNEQFF | TGCAGTGCTAGTACCAGCGGGAGAGCCTCCTACAATGAGCAGTTCTTC
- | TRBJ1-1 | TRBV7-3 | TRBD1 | CASSLTRTGNTEAFF | TGTGCCAGCAGCTTAACGAGGACAGGGAACACTGAAGCTTTCTTT
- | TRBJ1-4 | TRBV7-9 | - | CASSLRDEKLFF | TGTGCCAGCAGCTTACGAGATGAAAAACTGTTTTTT
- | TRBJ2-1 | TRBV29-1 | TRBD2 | CSLLAGGTYNEQFF | TGCAGCCTTTTAGCGGGAGGCACCTACAATGAGCAGTTCTTC
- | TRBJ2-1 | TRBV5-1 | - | CASSLGLSSSYNEQFF | TGCGCCAGCAGCCTAGGACTATCCTCCTCCTACAATGAGCAGTTCTTC
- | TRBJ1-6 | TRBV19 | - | CASSTRPSTVRNSPLHF | TGTGCCAGTAGTACCCGACCGAGCACAGTACGTAATTCACCCCTCCACTTT
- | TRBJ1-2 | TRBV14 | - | CASSPGLGGYTF | TGTGCCAGCAGCCCCGGCCTGGGGGGCTACACCTTC
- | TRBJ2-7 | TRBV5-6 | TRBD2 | CASSLGTREGTF | TGTGCCAGCAGCCTCGGGACCAGGGAGGGCACGTTC
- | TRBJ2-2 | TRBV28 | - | CASSLSGRVTGELFF | TGTGCCAGCAGTTTAAGCGGCAGGGTAACCGGGGAGCTGTTTTTT
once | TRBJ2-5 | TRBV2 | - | CASSQAPNMETQYF | TGTGCCAGCAGCCAAGCCCCTAATATGGAGACCCAGTACTTC
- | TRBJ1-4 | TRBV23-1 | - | CASSPVEGDCRIGEKLFF | TGCGCCAGCAGCCCGGTAGAGGGGGACTGCCGAATCGGTGAAAAACTGTTTTTT
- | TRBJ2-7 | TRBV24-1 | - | CASPVRPYEQYF | TGTGCCTCCCCCGTCAGGCCCTACGAGCAGTACTTC
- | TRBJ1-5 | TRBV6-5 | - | CATADRENSNQPQHF | TGTGCCACCGCAGACCGGGAGAATAGCAATCAGCCCCAGCATTTT
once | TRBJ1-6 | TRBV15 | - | CATSRFAAPNSPLHF | TGTGCCACCAGCAGGTTCGCGGCTCCCAATTCACCCCTCCACTTT
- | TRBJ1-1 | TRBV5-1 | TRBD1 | CASRQRDRGNTEAFF | TGCGCCAGCAGACAGCGAGACAGGGGGAACACTGAAGCTTTCTTT
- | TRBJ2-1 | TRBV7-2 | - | CASSTGTPGAYNEQFF | TGTGCCAGCAGCACCGGGACACCTGGCGCCTACAATGAGCAGTTCTTC
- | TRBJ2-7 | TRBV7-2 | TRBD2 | CASSRTSGLGEQYF | TGTGCCAGCAGCCGGACTAGCGGGCTCGGGGAGCAGTACTTC
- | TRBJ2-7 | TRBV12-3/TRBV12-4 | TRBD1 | CASRDRRYEQYF | TGTGCCAGCCGGGACAGAAGATACGAGCAGTACTTC
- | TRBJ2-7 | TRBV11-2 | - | CASSLGNGYEQYF | TGTGCCAGCAGCTTAGGAAACGGTTACGAGCAGTACTTC
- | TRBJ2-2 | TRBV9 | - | CASSVVAGNTGELFF | TGTGCCAGCAGCGTAGTTGCGGGGAACACCGGGGAGCTGTTTTTT
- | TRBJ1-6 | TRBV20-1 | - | CSARDTVNSPLHF | TGCAGTGCTAGGGACACCGTTAATTCACCCCTCCACTTT
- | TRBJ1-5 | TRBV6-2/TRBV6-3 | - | CASSLASGGPVKHF | TGTGCCAGCAGCCTCGCATCGGGAGGACCGGTAAAGCATTTT
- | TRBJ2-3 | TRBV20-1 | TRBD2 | CSARSSGGVVDTQYF | TGCAGTGCTAGATCTAGCGGGGGGGTGGTAGATACGCAGTATTTT
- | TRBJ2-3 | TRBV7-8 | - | CASSLQLAPGTDTQYF | TGTGCCAGCAGCCTCCAGCTAGCGCCGGGGACAGATACGCAGTATTTT
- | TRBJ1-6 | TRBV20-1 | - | CSALGYNSPLHF | TGCAGTGCTTTGGGCTATAATTCACCCCTCCACTTT
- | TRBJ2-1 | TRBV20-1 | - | CSVLGSLANEQFF | TGCAGTGTTCTAGGGAGTCTAGCCAATGAGCAGTTCTTC